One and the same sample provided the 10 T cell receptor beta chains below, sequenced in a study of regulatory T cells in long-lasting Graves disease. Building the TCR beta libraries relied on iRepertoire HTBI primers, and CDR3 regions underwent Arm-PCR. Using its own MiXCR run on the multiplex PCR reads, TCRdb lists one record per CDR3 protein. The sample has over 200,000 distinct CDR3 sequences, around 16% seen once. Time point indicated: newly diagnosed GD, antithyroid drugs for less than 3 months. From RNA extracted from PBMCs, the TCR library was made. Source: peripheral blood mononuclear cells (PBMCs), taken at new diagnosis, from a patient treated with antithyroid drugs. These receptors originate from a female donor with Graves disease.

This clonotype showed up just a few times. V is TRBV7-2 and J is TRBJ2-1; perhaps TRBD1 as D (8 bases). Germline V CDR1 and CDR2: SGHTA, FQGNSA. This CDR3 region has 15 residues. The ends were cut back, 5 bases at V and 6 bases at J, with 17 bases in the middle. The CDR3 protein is CASSPHRGEGNEQFF. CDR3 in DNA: TGTGCCAGCAGCCCCCACAGGGGGGAGGGCAATGAGCAGTTCTTC.

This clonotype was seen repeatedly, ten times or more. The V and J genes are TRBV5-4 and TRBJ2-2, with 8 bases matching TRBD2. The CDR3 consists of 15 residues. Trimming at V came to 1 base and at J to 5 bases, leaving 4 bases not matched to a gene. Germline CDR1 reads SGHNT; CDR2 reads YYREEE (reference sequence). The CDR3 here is CASSLRAGATGELFF. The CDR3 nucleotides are TGTGCCAGCAGCTTGAGAGCGGGAGCAACCGGGGAGCTGTTTTTT.

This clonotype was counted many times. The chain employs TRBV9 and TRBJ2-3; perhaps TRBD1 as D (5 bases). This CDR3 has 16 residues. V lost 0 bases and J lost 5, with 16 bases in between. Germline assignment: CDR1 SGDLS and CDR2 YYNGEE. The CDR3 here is CASSVGNRATGDTQYF. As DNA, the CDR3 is TGTGCCAGCAGCGTAGGTAACCGGGCCACAGGAGATACGCAGTATTTT.

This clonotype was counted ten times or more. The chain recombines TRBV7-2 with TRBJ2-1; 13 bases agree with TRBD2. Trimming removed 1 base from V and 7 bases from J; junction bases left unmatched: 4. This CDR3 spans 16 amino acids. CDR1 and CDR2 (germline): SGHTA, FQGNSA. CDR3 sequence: CASSLEGTSGTNEQFF. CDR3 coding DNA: TGTGCCAGCAGCTTAGAAGGGACTAGCGGGACGAATGAGCAGTTCTTC. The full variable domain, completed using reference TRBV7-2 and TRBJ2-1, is GAGVSQSPSNKVTEKGKDVELRCDPISGHTALYWYRQSLGQGLEFLIYFQGNSAPDKSGLPSDRFSAERTGGSVSTLTIQRTQQEDSAVYLCASSLEGTSGTNEQFFGPGTRLTVL.

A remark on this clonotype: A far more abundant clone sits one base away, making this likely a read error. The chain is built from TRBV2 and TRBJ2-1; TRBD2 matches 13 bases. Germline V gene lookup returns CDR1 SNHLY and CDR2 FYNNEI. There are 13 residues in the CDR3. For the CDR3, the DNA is TGTGCCAGCAGTGACGGGACTAGCGGGACTTCCGTCTTC. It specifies CASSDGTSGTSVF.

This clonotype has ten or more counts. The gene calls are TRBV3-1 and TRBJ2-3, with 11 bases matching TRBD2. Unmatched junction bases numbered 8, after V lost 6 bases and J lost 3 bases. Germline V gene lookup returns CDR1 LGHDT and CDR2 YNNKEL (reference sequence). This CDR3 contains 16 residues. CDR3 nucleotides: TGTGCCAGCAGTCCCACTAGCGGGAGTGGAACAGATACGCAGTATTTT. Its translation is CASSPTSGSGTDTQYF.

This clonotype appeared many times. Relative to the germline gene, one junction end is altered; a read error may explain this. The CDR3: CASSPTGGGWTDTEAFF. The CDR3 DNA follows: TGCGCCAGCAGCCCAACAGGGGGGGGATGGACAGACACTGAAGCTTTCTTT. The rearrangement joins TRBV7-2 to TRBJ1-1, with 8 nucleotides matching TRBD1. The CDR3 length is 17 residues. Germline loops: CDR1 SGHTA, CDR2 FQGNSA.

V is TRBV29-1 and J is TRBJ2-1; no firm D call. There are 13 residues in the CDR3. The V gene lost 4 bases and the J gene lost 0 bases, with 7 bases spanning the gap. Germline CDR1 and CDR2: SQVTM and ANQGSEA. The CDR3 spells CSVARSSYNEQFF. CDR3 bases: TGCAGCGTTGCCAGAAGCTCCTACAATGAGCAGTTCTTC.

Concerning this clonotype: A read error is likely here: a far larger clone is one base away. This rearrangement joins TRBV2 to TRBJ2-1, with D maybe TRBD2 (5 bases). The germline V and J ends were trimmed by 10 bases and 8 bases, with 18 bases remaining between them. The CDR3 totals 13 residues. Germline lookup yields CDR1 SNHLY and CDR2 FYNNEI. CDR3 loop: CATGETGRDEQFF. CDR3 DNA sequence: TGTGCCACCGGGGAAACGGGAAGGGATGAGCAGTTCTTC.

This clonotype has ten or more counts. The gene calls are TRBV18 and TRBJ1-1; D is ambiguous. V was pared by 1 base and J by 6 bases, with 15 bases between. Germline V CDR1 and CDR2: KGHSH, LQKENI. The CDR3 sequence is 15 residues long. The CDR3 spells CASSPLNGGRAEAFF. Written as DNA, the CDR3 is TGTGCCAGCTCACCACTTAACGGTGGGAGGGCTGAAGCTTTCTTT.